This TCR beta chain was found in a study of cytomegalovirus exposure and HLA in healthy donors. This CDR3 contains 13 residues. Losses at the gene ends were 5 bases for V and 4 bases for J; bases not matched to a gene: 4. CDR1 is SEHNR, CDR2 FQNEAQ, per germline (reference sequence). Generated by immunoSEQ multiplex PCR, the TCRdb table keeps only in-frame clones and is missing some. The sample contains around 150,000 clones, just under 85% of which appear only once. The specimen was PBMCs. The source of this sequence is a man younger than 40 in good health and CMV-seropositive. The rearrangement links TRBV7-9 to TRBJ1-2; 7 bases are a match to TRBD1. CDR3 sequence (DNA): TGTGCCAGCAGCCTCGGACAGGTCTATGGCTACACCTTC. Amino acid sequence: CASSLGQVYGYTF.